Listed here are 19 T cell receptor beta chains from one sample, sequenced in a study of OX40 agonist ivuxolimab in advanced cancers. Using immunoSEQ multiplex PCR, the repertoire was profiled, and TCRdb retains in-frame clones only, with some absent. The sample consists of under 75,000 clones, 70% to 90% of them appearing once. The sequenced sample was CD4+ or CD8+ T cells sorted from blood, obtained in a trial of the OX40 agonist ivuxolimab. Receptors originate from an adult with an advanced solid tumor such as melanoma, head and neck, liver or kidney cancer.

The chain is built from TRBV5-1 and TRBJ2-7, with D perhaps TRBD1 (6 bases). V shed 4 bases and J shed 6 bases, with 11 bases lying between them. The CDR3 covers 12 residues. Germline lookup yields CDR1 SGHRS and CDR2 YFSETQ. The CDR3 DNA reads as TGCGCCAGCAGCGCGCAGGGGTTCGAGCAGTACTTC. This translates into CASSAQGFEQYF.

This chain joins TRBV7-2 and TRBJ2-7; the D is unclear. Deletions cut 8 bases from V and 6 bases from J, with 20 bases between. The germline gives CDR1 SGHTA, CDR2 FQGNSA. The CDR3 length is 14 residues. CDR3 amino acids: CASSSGWVVAEQYF. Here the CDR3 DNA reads TGTGCCAGCTCCTCCGGGTGGGTCGTTGCCGAGCAGTACTTC.

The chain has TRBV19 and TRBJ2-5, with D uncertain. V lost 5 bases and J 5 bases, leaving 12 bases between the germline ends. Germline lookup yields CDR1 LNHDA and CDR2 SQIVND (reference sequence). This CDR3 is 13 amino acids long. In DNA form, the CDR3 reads TGTGCCAGTAGTTACGGGCCGCGGGAGACCCAGTACTTC. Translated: CASSYGPRETQYF.

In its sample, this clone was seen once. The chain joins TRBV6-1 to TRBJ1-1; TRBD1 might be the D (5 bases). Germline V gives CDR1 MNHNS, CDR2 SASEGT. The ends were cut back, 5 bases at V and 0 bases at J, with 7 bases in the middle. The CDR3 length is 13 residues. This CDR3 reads CASSLQVNTEAFF. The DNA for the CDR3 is TGTGCCAGCAGTTTACAGGTGAACACTGAAGCTTTCTTT.

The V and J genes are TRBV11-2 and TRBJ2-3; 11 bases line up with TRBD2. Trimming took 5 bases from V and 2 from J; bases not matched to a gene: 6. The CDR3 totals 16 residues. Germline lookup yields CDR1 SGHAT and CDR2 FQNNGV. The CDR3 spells CASSPISGRDTDTQYF. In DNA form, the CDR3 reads TGTGCCAGCAGCCCCATTAGCGGGAGGGACACAGATACGCAGTATTTT.

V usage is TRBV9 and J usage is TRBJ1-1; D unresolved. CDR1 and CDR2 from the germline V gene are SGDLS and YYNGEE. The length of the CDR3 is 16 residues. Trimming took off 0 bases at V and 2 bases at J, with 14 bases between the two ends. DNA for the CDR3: TGTGCCAGCAGCGTAGACCCGGGCAGACATAACACTGAAGCTTTCTTT. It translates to CASSVDPGRHNTEAFF.

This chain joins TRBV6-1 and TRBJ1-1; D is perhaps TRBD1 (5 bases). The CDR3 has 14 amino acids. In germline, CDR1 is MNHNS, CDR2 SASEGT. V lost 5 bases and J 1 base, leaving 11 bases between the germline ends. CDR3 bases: TGTGCCAGCAGTTCCAAGACAGAGAACACTGAAGCTTTCTTT. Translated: CASSSKTENTEAFF.

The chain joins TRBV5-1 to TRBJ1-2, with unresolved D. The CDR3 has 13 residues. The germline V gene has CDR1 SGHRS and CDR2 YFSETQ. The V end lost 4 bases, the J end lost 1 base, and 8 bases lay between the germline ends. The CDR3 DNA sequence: TGCGCCAGCAGCGAATTGGGTAACTATGGCTACACCTTC. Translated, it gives CASSELGNYGYTF.

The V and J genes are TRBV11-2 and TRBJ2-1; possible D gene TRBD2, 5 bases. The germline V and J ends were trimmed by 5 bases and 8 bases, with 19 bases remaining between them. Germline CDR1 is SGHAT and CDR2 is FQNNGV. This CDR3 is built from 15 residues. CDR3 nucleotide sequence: TGTGCCAGCAGCCCTCGGGGTAGCTTGGGCGATGAGCAGTTCTTC. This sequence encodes CASSPRGSLGDEQFF.

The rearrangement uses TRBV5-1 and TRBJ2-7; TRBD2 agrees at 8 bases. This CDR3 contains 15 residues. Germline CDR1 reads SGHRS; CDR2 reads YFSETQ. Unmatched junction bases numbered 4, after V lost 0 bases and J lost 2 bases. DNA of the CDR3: TGCGCCAGCAGCTTGGTACTAGCGGAAACCTACGAGCAGTACTTC. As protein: CASSLVLAETYEQYF.

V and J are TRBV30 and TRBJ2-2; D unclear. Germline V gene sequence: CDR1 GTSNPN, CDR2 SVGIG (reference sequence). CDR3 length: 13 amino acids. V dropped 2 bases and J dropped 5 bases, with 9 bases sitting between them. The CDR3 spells CAWSTAGTGELFF. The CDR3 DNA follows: TGTGCCTGGAGTACCGCCGGGACCGGGGAGCTGTTTTTT.

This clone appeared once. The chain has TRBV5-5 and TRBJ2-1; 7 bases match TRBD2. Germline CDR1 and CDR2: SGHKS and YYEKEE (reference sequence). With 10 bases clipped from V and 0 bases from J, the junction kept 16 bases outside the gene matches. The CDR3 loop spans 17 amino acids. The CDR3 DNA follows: TGTGCCTTCGCACGGCTAGCGGTCGTGAGCTCCTACAATGAGCAGTTCTTC. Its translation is CAFARLAVVSSYNEQFF.

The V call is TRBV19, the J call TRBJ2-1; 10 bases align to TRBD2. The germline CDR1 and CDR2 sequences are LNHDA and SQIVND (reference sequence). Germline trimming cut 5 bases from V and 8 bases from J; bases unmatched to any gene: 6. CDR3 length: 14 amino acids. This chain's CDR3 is CASSVSGRVDEQFF. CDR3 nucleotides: TGTGCCAGTAGTGTCAGCGGGAGGGTCGATGAGCAGTTCTTC.

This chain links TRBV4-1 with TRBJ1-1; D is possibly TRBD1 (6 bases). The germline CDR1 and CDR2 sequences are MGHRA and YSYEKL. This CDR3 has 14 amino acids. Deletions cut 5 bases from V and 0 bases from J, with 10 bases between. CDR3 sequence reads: CASSKGQLNTEAFF. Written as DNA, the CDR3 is TGCGCCAGCAGCAAAGGACAGTTGAACACTGAAGCTTTCTTT.

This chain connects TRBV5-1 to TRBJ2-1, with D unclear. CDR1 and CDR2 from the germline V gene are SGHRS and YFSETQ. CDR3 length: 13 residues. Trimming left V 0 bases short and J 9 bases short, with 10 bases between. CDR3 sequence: CASSLEPVGEQFF. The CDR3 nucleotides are TGCGCCAGCAGCTTGGAACCAGTGGGTGAGCAGTTCTTC.

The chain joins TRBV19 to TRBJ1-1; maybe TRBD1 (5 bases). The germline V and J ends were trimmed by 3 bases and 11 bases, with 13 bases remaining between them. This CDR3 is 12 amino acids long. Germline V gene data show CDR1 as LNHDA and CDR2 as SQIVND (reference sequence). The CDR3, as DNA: TGTGCCAGTAGTATTGGGCTGAGGGGTGCTTTCTTT. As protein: CASSIGLRGAFF.

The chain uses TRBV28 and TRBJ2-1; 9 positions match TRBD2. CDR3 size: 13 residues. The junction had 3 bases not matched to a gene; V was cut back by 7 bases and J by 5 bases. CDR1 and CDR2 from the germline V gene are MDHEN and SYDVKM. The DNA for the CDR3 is TGTGCCAGCATCGCGGGAGGGAACAATGAGCAGTTCTTC. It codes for CASIAGGNNEQFF.

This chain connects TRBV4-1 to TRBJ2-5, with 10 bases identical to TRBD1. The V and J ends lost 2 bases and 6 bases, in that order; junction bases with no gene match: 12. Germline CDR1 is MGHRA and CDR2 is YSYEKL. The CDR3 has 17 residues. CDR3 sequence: CASSQSSGQGIVKTQYF. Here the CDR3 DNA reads TGCGCCAGCAGCCAATCCTCGGGACAGGGGATCGTAAAGACCCAGTACTTC.

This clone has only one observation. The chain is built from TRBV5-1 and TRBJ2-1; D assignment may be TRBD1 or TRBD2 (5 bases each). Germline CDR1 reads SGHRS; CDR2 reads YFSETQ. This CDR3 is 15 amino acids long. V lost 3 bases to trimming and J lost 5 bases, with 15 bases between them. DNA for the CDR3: TGCGCCAGCAGCTCCCGGGACCCCTACAACAATGAGCAGTTCTTC. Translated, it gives CASSSRDPYNNEQFF.